This T cell receptor beta chain was identified in a study of shared clonotypes between healthy human individuals. About the research overall: Three CD4 naive, three CD4 memory, two CD8 naive and one CD8 memory plate were used per donor.

Clones were sequenced by immunoSEQ multiplex PCR, and TCRdb holds only the in-frame ones, with some missing. The top ten clones hold under 0.15% of a sample with roughly 2.5 million clones, around 94% of them seen once. Whole-study findings and limits: For naive CD4 cells, 4% to 6% of clonotypes were shared across a handful of donors.

About this clone itself: What it binds is unknown.

This CDR3 spans 15 amino acids. Between the trimmed V and J ends, which lost 6 bases and 7 bases, there was a span of 22 bases. Germline CDR1 SNHLY, CDR2 FYNNEI. Healthy and HIV-negative, the adult donors had no recent acute infections or vaccinations. There were only Caucasian adults among the donors, and all lived in Nashville, Tennessee. What was sequenced was naive CD4+ T cells sorted from blood. Sample subset: CD45RA+ positively selected. The chain uses TRBV2 and TRBJ2-7; D may be TRBD1 (6 bases). This sequence originates from a young man in good health. The CDR3: CASSAPGTGRGEQYF. CDR3 sequence (DNA): TGTGCCAGCAGCGCCCCCGGGACGGGCAGGGGAGAGCAGTACTTC.